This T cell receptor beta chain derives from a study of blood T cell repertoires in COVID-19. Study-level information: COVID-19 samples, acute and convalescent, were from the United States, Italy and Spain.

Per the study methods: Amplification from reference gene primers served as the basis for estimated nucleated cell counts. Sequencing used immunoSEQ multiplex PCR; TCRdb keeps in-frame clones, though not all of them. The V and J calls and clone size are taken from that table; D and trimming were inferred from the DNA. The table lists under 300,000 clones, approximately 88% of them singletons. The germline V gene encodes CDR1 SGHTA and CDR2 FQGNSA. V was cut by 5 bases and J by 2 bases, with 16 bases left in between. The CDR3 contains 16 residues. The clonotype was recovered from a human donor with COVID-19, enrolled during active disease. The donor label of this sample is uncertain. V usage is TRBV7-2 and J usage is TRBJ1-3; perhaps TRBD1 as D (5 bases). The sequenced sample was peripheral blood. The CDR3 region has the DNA TGTGCCAGCAGCATTAGTCGGGGGGGAGCTGGAAACACCATATATTTT. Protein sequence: CASSISRGGAGNTIYF.